This T cell receptor beta chain was identified during a study of blood T cells in healthy people across ages. Study-level findings and limits: Significant beta diversity loss was already apparent by age around 36, declining roughly linearly.

This clonotype was seen a few times. The target antigen is unknown. Using a J-beta primer mix together with a sample-barcoded 5' primer, a second PCR was run for about 7 to 12 cycles. TCRdb reanalysed the 5' RACE reads using MiXCR and keeps one entry per CDR3 protein. The sample holds 850,000 to 1,100,000 distinct CDR3 sequences, under 40% seen once. Germline V gives CDR1 DFQATT, CDR2 SNEGSKA (reference sequence). The germline V and J ends were trimmed by 6 bases and 8 bases, with 16 bases remaining between them. This CDR3 is built from 12 residues. This chain joins TRBV20-1 and TRBJ1-1, with TRBD1 as a possible D gene (5 bases). This TCR came from a man in his late teens or twenties in good health. The material sequenced was blood. The CDR3 DNA sequence: TGCAGTGCCCAATGGGGGGAAGGGGAAGCTTTCTTT. This translates into CSAQWGEGEAFF.